Shown below are 8 T cell receptor beta chains from a single sample sequenced in a study of blood T cell repertoires in COVID-19. Clones were read by immunoSEQ multiplex PCR, and TCRdb kept only the in-frame ones, dropping some. The data contain around 250,000 clones, around nine tenths of them singletons. Source material: peripheral blood. The source of these receptors is a woman in her sixties or seventies with active or convalescent COVID-19.

This clone has more than one count but fewer than ten. J is TRBJ1-3 and V is TRBV19; D call uncertain. V was shortened by 5 bases and J by 11 bases, with 7 bases between the two germline ends. The germline CDR1 and CDR2 sequences are LNHDA and SQIVND (reference sequence). This CDR3 region has 10 residues. CDR3 nucleotides: TGTGCCAGTAGTGGCTCTTCCATATATTTT. It encodes CASSGSSIYF.

In its sample, this clone was seen a few times. CDR3 in DNA: TGTGCCAGCAGTCTCGGTTTGGGGGGAACAGGTTTCTTT. Translation gives CASSLGLGGTGFF. This chain uses TRBV2 with TRBJ1-1; maybe TRBD1 (5 bases). CDR3 length: 13 amino acids. Trimming stripped 5 bases from V and 13 bases from J, with 20 bases between. The germline V gene has CDR1 SNHLY and CDR2 FYNNEI.

Worth noting for this clone: At one end the junction does not follow the germline gene, possibly because of a read error. The gene calls are TRBV11-2 and TRBJ2-4; 8 nucleotides line up with TRBD1. The germline V gene encodes CDR1 SGHAT and CDR2 FQNNGV. There are 13 residues in the CDR3. CDR3 loop: CASSFRPRDRRDF. The CDR3 DNA sequence: TGTGCCAGCAGCTTCAGACCCCGGGACAGGAGGGACTTC.

This chain links TRBV11-3 with TRBJ2-1; 11 bases agree with TRBD2. This CDR3 has 15 amino acids. From germline, CDR1 is SGHNT and CDR2 YENEEA. V shed 4 bases and J 3 bases; nucleotides not matched to a gene: 2. The CDR3 coding sequence is TGTGCCAGCAGCTCGGGACTAGCGGACTACAATGAGCAGTTCTTC. Amino acid sequence: CASSSGLADYNEQFF.

This clone was recorded only once. The rearrangement uses TRBV7-9 and TRBJ1-1; possibly TRBD1 for D (5 bases). Per germline, CDR1 SEHNR and CDR2 FQNEAQ (reference sequence). CDR3 length: 15 residues. V lost 2 bases to trimming and J lost 5 bases, with 15 bases between them. The CDR3 region is CASSLTGPGGTEAFF. The CDR3 DNA follows: TGTGCCAGCAGCTTAACGGGGCCGGGAGGTACTGAAGCTTTCTTT.

The genes are TRBV5-4 and TRBJ2-5, with 13 bases aligning to TRBD2. Trimming took 3 bases from V and 2 from J; bases not matched to a gene: 1. The CDR3 covers 15 residues. In germline, CDR1 is SGHNT, CDR2 YYREEE (reference sequence). For the CDR3, the DNA is TGTGCCAGCAGCTGGGGACTAGCGGGGCAAGAGACCCAGTACTTC. It yields the protein CASSWGLAGQETQYF.

Note on this clone: This same CDR3 is encoded by further DNA sequences in the sample. The chain carries TRBV4-3 and TRBJ1-2; a weak D match, TRBD1 (6 bases). CDR1 and CDR2 (germline): LGHNA, YSLEER. The CDR3 is 15 amino acids. V was pared by 3 bases and J by 0 bases, with 11 bases between. The CDR3 region is CASSQGAGSNYGYTF. CDR3 coding DNA: TGCGCCAGCAGCCAGGGGGCAGGATCTAACTATGGCTACACCTTC.

This sequence joins TRBV7-3 and TRBJ2-7; 8 bases agree with TRBD2. With 4 bases clipped from V and 3 bases from J, the junction kept 5 bases outside the gene matches. Germline CDR1 is SGHTA and CDR2 is FQGTGA. The CDR3 spans 14 residues. CDR3 protein: CASSSGGGNYEQYF. Written as DNA, the CDR3 is TGTGCCAGCAGCTCGGGCGGGGGGAACTACGAGCAGTACTTC.